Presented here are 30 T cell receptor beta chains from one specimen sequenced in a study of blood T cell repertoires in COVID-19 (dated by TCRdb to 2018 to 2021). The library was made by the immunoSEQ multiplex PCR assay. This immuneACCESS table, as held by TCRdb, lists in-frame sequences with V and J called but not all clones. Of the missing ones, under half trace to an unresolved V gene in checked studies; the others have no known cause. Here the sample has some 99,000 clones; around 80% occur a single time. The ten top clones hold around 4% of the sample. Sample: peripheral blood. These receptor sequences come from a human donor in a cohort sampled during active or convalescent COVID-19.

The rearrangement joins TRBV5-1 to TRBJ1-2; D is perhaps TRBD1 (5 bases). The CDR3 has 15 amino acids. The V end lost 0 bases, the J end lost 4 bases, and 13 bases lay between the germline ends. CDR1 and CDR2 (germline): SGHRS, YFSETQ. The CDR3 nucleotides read TGCGCCAGCAGCTTGGTGGAGACAGCCAGCTATGGCTACACCTTC. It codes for CASSLVETASYGYTF.

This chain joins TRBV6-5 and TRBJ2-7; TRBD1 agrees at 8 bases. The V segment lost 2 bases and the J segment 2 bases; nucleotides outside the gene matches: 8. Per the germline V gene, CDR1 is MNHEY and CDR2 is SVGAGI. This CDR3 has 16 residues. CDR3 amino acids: CASSYTLGTGTYEQYF. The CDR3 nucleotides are TGTGCCAGCAGTTACACCCTCGGGACAGGAACCTACGAGCAGTACTTC.

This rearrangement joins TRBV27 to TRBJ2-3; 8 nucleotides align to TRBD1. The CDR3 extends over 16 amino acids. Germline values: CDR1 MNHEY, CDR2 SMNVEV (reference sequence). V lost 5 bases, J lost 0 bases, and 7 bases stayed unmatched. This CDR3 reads CASSPGQGISTDTQYF. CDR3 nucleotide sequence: TGTGCCAGCAGTCCCGGACAGGGCATTAGCACAGATACGCAGTATTTT.

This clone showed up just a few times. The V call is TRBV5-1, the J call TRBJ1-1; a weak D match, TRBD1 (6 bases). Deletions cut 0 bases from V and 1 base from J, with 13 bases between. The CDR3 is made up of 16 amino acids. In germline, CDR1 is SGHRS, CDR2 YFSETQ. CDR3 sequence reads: CASSLVQGTKNTEAFF. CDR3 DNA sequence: TGCGCCAGCAGCTTGGTCCAGGGGACAAAGAACACTGAAGCTTTCTTT.

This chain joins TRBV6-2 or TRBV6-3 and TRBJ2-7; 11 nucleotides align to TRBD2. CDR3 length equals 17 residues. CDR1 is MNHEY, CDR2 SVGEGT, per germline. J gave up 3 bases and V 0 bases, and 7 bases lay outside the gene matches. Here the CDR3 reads CASSYSRTSGLDYEQYF. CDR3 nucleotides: TGTGCCAGCAGTTACTCCCGGACTAGCGGGCTAGACTACGAGCAGTACTTC.

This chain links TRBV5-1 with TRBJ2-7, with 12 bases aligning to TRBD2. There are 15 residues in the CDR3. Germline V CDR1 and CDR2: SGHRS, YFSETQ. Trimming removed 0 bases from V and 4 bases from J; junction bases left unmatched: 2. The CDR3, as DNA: TGCGCCAGCAGCTTGGGACTAGCGGGGGTATACGAGCAGTACTTC. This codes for CASSLGLAGVYEQYF.

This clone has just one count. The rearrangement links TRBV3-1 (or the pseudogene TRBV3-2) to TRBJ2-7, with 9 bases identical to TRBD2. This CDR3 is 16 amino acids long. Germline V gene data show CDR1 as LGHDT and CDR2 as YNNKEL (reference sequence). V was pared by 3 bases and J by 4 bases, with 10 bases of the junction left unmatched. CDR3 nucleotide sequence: TGTGCCAGCAGCCAGGGTCGACTAGCGGAGGAATACGAGCAGTACTTC. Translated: CASSQGRLAEEYEQYF.

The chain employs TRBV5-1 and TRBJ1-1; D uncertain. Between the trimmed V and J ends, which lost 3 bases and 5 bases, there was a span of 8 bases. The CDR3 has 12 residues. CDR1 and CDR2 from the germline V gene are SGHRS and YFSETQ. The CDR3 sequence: CASSSGRTEAFF. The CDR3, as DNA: TGCGCCAGCAGCTCAGGTAGGACTGAAGCTTTCTTT.

CDR3: CASSLTHAANEKLFF. The CDR3 region has the DNA TGTGCCAGCAGCTTAACCCACGCGGCTAATGAAAAACTGTTTTTT. This sequence joins TRBV6-2 or TRBV6-3 and TRBJ1-4, with D unresolved. The CDR3 has 15 residues. The V end lost 6 bases, the J end lost 3 bases, and 14 bases lay between the germline ends. Germline CDR1 is MNHEY and CDR2 is SVGEGT.

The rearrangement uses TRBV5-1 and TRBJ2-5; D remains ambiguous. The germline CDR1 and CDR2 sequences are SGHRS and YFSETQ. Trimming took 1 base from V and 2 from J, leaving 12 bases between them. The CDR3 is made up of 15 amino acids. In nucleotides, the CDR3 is TGCGCCAGCAGCTTGAATCCGCTAGGACAAGAGACCCAGTACTTC. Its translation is CASSLNPLGQETQYF.

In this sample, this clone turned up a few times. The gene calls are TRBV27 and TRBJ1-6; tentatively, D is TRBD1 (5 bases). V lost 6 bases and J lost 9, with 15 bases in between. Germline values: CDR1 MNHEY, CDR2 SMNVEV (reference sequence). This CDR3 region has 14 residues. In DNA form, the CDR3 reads TGTGCCAGCAGAAAGACAGCGGGAGCTTCACCCCTCCACTTT. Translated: CASRKTAGASPLHF.

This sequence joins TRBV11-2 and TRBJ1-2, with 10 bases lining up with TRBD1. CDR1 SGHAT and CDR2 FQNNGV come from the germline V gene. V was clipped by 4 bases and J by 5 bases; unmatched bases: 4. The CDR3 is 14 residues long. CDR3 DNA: TGTGCCAGCAGCTCCGGGACAGGGGTGTATGGCTACACCTTC. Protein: CASSSGTGVYGYTF. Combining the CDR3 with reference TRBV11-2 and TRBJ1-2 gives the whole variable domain EAGVAQSPRYKIIEKRQSVAFWCNPISGHATLYWYQQILGQGPKLLIQFQNNGVVDDSQLPKDRFSAERLKGVDSTLKIQPAKLEDSAVYLCASSSGTGVYGYTFGSGTRLTVV.

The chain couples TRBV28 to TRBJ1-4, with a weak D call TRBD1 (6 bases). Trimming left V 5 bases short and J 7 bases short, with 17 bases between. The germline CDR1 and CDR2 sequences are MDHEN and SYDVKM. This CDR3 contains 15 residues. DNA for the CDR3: TGTGCCAGCAGTCTAGGGGGGGCGAGCCGTGAAAAACTGTTTTTT. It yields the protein CASSLGGASREKLFF.

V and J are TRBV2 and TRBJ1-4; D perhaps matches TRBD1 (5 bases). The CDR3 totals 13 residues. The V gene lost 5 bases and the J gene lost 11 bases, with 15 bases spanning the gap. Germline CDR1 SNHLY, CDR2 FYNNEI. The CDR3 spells CASSRSGMVKLFF. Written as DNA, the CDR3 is TGTGCCAGCAGTCGGTCAGGGATGGTGAAACTGTTTTTT.

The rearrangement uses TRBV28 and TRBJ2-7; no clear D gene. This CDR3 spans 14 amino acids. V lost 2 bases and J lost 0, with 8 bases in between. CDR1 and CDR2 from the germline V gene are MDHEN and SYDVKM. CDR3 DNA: TGTGCCAGCAGTTTACCTATTAACTCCTACGAGCAGTACTTC. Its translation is CASSLPINSYEQYF.

CDR3 residues: CASSPVGGPTPNEQFF. The CDR3 DNA sequence: TGTGCCAGCAGCCCCGTCGGGGGGCCCACCCCCAATGAGCAGTTCTTC. The chain carries TRBV7-9 and TRBJ2-1, with TRBD2 as a possible D gene (7 bases). The CDR3 has 16 amino acids. Trimming took 5 bases from V and 6 from J, leaving 20 bases between them. Germline assignment: CDR1 SEHNR and CDR2 FQNEAQ (reference sequence).

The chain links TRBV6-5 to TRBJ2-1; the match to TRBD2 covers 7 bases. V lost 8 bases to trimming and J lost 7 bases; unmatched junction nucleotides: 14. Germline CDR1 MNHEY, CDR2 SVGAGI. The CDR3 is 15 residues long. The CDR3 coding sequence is TGTGCCAGCTCCCTTATTGGCGGGAGAGTTAATGAGCAGTTCTTC. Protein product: CASSLIGGRVNEQFF.

The CDR3 region has the DNA TGTGCCAGCTCACCATCCCGACAAAACACCGGGGAGCTGTTTTTT. Amino acids: CASSPSRQNTGELFF. The gene calls are TRBV18 and TRBJ2-2; D ambiguous. The CDR3 spans 15 residues. Trimming removed 2 bases at V and 2 bases at J, with 9 bases between. Germline CDR1 reads KGHSH; CDR2 reads LQKENI.

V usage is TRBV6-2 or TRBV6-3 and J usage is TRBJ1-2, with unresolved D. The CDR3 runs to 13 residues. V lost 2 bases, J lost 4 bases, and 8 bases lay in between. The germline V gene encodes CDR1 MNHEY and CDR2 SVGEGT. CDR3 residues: CASSYGGTYGYTF. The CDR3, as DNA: TGTGCCAGCAGTTACGGAGGAACCTATGGCTACACCTTC.

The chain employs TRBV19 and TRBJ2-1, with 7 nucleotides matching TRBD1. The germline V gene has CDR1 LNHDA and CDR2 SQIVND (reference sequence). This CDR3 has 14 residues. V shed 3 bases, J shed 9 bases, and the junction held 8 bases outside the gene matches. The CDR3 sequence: CASSMTGWASEQFF. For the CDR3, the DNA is TGTGCCAGTAGTATGACAGGGTGGGCATCTGAGCAGTTCTTC.

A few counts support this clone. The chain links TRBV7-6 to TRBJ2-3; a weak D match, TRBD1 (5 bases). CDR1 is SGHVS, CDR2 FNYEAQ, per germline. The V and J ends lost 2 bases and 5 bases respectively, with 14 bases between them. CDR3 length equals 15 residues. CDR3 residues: CASSLMVFQGDTQYF. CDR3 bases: TGTGCCAGCAGCTTAATGGTGTTTCAGGGAGATACGCAGTATTTT.

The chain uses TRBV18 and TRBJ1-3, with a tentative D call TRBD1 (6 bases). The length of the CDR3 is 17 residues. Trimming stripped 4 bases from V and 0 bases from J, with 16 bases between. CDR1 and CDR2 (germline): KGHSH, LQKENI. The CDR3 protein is CASSHNRVQGSGNTIYF. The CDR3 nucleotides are TGTGCCAGCTCACATAATCGGGTACAGGGCTCTGGAAACACCATATATTTT.

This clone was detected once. CDR3 in amino acids: CASSPLCHRAGEKLFF. The CDR3 bases are TGTGCCAGCAGCCCCCTATGCCACAGGGCCGGTGAAAAACTGTTTTTT. The genes are TRBV11-3 and TRBJ1-4; maybe TRBD1 (6 bases). Trimming cost V 5 bases and J 7 bases, with 20 bases left between them. Germline V gives CDR1 SGHNT, CDR2 YENEEA. The CDR3 spans 16 residues.

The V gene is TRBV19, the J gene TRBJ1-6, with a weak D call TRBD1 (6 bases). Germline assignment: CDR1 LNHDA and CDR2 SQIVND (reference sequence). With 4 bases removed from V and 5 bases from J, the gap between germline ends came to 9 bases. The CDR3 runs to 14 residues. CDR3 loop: CASSTGQNNSPLHF. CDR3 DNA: TGTGCCAGTAGTACCGGACAGAATAATTCACCCCTCCACTTT.

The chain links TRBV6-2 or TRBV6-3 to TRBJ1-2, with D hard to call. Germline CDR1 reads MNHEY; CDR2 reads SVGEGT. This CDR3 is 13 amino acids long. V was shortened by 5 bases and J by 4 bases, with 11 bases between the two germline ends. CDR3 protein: CASSQLRIYGYTF. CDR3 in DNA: TGTGCCAGCAGTCAACTTAGAATCTATGGCTACACCTTC.

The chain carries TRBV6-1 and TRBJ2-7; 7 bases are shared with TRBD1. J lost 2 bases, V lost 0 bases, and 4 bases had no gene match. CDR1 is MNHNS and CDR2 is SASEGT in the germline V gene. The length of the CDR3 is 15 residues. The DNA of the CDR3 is TGTGCCAGCAGTGAAGCCCCAAGGGGGCCCTACGAGCAGTACTTC. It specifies CASSEAPRGPYEQYF.

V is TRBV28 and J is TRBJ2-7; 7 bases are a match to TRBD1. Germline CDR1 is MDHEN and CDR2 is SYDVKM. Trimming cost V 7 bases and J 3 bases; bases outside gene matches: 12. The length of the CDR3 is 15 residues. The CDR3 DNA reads TGTGCCAGCACCCGTGGTTACAGGGGCCTCTACGAGCAGTACTTC. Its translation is CASTRGYRGLYEQYF. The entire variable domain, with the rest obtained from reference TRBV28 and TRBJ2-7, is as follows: DVKVTQSSRYLVKRTGEKVFLECVQDMDHENMFWYRQDPGLGLRLIYFSYDVKMKEKGDIPEGYSVSREKKERFSLILESASTNQTSMYLCASTRGYRGLYEQYFGPGTRLTVT.

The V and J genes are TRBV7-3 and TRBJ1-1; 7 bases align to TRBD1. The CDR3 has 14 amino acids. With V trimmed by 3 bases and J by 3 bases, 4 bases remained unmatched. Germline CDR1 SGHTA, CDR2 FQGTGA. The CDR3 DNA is TGTGCCAGCAGCTTGGCAGGGGGGTACACTGAAGCTTTCTTT. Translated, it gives CASSLAGGYTEAFF.

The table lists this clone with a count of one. In DNA form, the CDR3 reads TGTGCCAGCAGCTCTAAGGCGTGGGCCGGTACAGATACGCAGTATTTT. Protein: CASSSKAWAGTDTQYF. This chain links TRBV7-2 with TRBJ2-3; D is unresolved. With 4 bases removed from V and 3 bases from J, the gap between germline ends came to 17 bases. The germline gives CDR1 SGHTA, CDR2 FQGNSA. The CDR3 has 16 residues.

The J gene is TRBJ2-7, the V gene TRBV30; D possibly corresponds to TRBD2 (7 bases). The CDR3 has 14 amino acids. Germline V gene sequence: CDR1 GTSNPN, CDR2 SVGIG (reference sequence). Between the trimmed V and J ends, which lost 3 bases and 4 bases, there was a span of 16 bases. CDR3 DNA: TGTGCCTGGAGCCCAAGGGGGGGCTATTACGAGCAGTACTTC. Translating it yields CAWSPRGGYYEQYF.